This is a list of T cell receptor beta chains from one sample in a study of cytomegalovirus exposure and HLA in healthy donors. Assay: immunoSEQ multiplex PCR; the TCRdb copy retains only in-frame clones and omits some. This table has approximately 91,000 clones, roughly two thirds appearing once. Sample: PBMCs. The receptor source for this set is a human donor in good health. CDR3s include the opening cysteine and the closing phenylalanine or tryptophan.

length	J	V	CDR3
14	TRBJ1-6	TRBV5-1	CASSFRGDNSPLHF
15	TRBJ2-1	TRBV5-6	CASSLGEGAYNEQFF
15	TRBJ1-5	TRBV19	CASSPSQGQGQPQHF
14	TRBJ2-1	TRBV6-5	CASSRDRSYNEQFF
15	TRBJ2-1	TRBV9	CASSVGSTGGGEQFF
13	TRBJ2-3	TRBV2	CASILGVLDTQYF
16	TRBJ1-5	TRBV5-5	CASSLVESLSNQPQHF
15	TRBJ2-7	TRBV7-2	CASSYSTGDPYEQYF
16	TRBJ2-3	TRBV9	CASSARAGGMGDTQYF
17	TRBJ2-3	TRBV9	CASSVATWRGGGDTQYF
15	TRBJ2-2	TRBV7-8	CASSPRTGYTGELFF
14	TRBJ1-2	TRBV5-6	CASSSQSGGSGYTF
15	TRBJ2-5	TRBV7-7	CASTIFQGAGETQYF
16	TRBJ2-3	TRBV6-1	CASSERGELSTDTQYF
15	TRBJ1-3	TRBV18	CASSPPTGSGNTIYF
15	TRBJ1-1	TRBV5-4	CASNGGGTANTEAFF
16	TRBJ2-4	TRBV18	CASSPKDSLAKNIQYF
14	TRBJ2-2	TRBV6-6	CASGVMFGTGELFF
13	TRBJ1-1	TRBV7-2	CASSLRQNLEAFF
14	TRBJ1-2	TRBV7-9	CASSLFGADYGYTF
13	TRBJ1-1	TRBV2	CASIIYMNTEAFF
13	TRBJ1-5	TRBV2	CATAGTELGPQHF
13	TRBJ2-1	TRBV4-3	CASSQDIAGEQFF
15	TRBJ1-4	TRBV4-3	CASSQDGASNEKLFF
15	TRBJ1-3	TRBV7-6	CASSSRDSPGNTIYF
14	TRBJ2-2	TRBV7-6	CASSPGQNTGELFF
16	TRBJ2-3	TRBV25-1	CASSAGTGGATDTQYF
14	TRBJ1-2	TRBV4-3	CASSQDLGNYGYTF
14	TRBJ2-1	TRBV9	CASSPGGSNNEQFF
15	TRBJ1-4	TRBV6-1	CASSFVQGVSEKLFF
17	TRBJ2-5	TRBV4-3	CASSQVGTRGGEETQYF
15	TRBJ2-3	TRBV27	CASSFIAGGGDTQYF
15	TRBJ2-3	TRBV9	CASSARGGGTYTQYF
15	TRBJ2-7	TRBV5-6	CASSPVGGAAYEQYF
13	TRBJ2-2	TRBV29-1	CSVTGVTGGELFF
16	TRBJ1-2	TRBV11-3	CASSPSQTIGNYGYTF
11	TRBJ2-7	TRBV20-1	CSPVGDYEQYF
14	TRBJ1-3	TRBV28	CASSSPISGNTIYF
16	TRBJ2-1	TRBV11-3	CASSPRKLAGGNEQFF
15	TRBJ2-5	TRBV13	CASSLVGTAQETQYF
13	TRBJ1-3	TRBV14	CASSQGQGNTIYF
16	TRBJ2-1	TRBV19	CASSLTGGSSYNEQFF